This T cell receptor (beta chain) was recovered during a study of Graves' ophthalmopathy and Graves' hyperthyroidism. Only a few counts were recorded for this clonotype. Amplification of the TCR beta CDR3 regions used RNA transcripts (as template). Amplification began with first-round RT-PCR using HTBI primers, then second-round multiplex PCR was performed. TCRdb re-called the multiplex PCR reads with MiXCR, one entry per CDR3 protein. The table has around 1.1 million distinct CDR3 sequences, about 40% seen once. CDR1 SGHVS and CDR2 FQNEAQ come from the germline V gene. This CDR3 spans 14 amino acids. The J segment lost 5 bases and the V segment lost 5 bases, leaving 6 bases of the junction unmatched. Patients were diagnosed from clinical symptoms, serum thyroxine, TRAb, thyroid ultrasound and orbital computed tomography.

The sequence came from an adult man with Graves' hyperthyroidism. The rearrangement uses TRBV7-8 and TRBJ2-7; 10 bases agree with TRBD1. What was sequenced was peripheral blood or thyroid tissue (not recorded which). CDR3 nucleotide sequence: TGTGCCAGCAGCCAGGGACAGGGGATCCACGAGCAGTACTTC. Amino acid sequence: CASSQGQGIHEQYF.